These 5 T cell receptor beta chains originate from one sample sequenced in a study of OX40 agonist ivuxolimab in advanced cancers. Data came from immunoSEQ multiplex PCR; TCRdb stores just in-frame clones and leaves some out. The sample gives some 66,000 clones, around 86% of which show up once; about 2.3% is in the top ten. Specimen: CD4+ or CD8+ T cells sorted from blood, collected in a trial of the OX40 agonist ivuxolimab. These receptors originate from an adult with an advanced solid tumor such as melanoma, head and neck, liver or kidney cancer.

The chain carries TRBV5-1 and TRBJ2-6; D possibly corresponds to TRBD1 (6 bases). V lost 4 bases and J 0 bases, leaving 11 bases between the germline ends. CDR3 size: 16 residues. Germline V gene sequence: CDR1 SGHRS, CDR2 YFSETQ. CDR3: CASSGQPSSGANVLTF. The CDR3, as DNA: TGCGCCAGCAGCGGACAGCCCAGCTCTGGGGCCAACGTCCTGACTTTC.

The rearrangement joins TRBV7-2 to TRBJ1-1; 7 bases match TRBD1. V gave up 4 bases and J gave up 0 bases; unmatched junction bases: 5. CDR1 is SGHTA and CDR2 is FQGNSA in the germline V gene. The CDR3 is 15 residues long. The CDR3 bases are TGTGCCAGCAGCTCTACAGACAGGGTGAACACTGAAGCTTTCTTT. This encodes CASSSTDRVNTEAFF.

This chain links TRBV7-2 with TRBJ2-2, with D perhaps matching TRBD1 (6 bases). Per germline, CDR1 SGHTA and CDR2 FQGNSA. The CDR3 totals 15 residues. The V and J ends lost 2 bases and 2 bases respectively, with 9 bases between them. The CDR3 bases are TGTGCCAGCAGCTTACACAGGGATAACACCGGGGAGCTGTTTTTT. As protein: CASSLHRDNTGELFF.

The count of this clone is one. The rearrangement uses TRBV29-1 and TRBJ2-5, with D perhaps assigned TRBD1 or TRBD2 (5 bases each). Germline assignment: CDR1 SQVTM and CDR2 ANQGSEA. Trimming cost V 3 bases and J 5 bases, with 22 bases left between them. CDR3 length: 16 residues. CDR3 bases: TGCAGCGTTGAGGACGTACCGCATGCCGGGGCGGAGACCCAGTACTTC. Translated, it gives CSVEDVPHAGAETQYF.

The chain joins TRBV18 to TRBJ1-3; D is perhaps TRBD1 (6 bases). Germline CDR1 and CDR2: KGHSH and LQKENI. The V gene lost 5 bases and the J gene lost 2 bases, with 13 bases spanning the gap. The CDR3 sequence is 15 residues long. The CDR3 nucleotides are TGTGCCAGCTCATCGACGGGGGCCCCTGGAAACACCATATATTTT. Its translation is CASSSTGAPGNTIYF. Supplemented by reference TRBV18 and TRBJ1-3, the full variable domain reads NAGVMQNPRHLVRRRGQEARLRCSPMKGHSHVYWYRQLPEEGLKFMVYLQKENIIDESGMPKERFSAEFPKEGPSILRIQQVVRGDSAAYFCASSSTGAPGNTIYFGEGSWLTVV.